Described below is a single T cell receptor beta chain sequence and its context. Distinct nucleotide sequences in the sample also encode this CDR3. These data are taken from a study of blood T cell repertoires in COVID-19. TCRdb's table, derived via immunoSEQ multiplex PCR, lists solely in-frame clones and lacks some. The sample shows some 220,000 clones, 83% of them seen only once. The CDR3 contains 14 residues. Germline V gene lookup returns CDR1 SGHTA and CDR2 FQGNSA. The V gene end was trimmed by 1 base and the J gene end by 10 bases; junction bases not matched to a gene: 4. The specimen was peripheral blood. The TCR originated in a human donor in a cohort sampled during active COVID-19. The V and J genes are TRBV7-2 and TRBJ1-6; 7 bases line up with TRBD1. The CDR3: CASSLVRGESPLHF. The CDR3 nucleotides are TGTGCCAGCAGCTTAGTCAGGGGGGAGTCACCCCTCCACTTT.